Sequencing of this TCR beta chain was carried out in a study of cytomegalovirus exposure and HLA in healthy donors. Study conclusions and caveats: Among the CMV-associated chains, three were confirmed in vitro as specific for CMV antigens. The authors excluded some V segments, including TRBV6-2 and TRBV6-3, as indistinguishable.

The ends lost 5 bases at V and 4 bases at J; junction bases unmatched: 1. Looked up from germline, CDR1 is SGHRS and CDR2 is YFSETQ. CDR3 length: 15 amino acids. As to this clone: Its antigen remains unidentified.

With 60 Vbeta and 13 Jbeta primers, the PCR was carried out. Assay: immunoSEQ multiplex PCR; the TCRdb copy retains only in-frame clones and omits some. The sample consists of 110,000 to 150,000 clones, roughly 74% of them appearing once. The chain uses TRBV5-1 and TRBJ2-3; 16 bases agree with TRBD2. Sequenced material: PBMCs. The sequence was collected from a man in his forties or fifties in good health and CMV-seronegative. The CDR3 loop is CASRGLAGGADTQYF. CDR3 bases: TGCGCCAGCAGGGGACTAGCGGGGGGGGCAGATACGCAGTATTTT.